This TCR beta chain is from a study of T cell repertoires in cytomegalovirus infection. Trimming shortened V by 7 bases and J by 2 bases, and 11 bases separated the two germline ends. Per the germline V gene, CDR1 is LNHNV and CDR2 is YYDKDF (reference sequence). The CDR3 has 14 residues. A single record per CDR3 protein comes from TCRdb applying MiXCR to the reads. The sample contains around 490,000 distinct CDR3 sequences, around a quarter of which appear only once. This receptor was obtained from a human donor in good health (CMV status not recorded). Some clones in this sample may be carry-over from other donors' samples. The sequenced sample was PBMCs. The chain links TRBV15 to TRBJ1-4, with D tentatively TRBD1 (6 bases). CDR3 amino acids: CATTGVRTNEKLFF. The DNA for the CDR3 is TGTGCCACCACAGGGGTACGGACTAATGAAAAACTGTTTTTT.